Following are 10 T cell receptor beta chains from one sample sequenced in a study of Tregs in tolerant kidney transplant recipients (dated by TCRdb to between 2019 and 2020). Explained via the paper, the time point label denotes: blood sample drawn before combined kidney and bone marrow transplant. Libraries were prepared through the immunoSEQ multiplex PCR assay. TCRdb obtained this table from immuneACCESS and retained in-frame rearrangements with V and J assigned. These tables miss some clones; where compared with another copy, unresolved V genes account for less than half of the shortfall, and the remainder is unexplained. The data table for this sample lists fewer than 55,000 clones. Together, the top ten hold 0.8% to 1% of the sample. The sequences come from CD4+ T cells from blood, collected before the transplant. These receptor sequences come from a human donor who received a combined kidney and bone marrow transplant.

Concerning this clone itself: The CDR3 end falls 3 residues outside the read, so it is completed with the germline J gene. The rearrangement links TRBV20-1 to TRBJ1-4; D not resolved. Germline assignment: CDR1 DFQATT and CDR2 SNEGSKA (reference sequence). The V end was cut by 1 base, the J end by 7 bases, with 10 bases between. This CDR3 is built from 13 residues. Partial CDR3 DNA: TGCAGTGCTAGAGGCCAGTATGTTGAAAAA. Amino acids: CSARGQYVEK. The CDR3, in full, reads CSARGQYVEKLFF.

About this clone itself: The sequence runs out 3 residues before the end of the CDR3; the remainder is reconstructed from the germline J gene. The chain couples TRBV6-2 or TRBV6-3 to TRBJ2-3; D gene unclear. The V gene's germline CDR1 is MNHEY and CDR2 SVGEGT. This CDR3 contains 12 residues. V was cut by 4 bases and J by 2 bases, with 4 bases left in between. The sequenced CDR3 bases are TGTGCCAGCAGTTCTTTCACAGATACG. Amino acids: CASSSFTDT. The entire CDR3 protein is CASSSFTDTQYF.

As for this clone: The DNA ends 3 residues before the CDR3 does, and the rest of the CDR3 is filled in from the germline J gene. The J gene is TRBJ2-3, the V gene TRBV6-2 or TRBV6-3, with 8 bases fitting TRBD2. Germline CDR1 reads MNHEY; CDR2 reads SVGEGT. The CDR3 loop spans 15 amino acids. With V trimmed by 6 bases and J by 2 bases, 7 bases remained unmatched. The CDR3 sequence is CASSLGLAPTDTQYF. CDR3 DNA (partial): TGTGCCAGCAGCCTTGGACTAGCTCCCACAGATACG.

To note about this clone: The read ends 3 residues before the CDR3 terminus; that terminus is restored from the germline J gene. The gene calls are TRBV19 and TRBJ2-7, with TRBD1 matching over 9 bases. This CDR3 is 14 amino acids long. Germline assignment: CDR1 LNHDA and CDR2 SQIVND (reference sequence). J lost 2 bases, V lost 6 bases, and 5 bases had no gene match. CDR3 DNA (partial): TGTGCCAGTAGGGGACAGGGAGGAACCTACGAG. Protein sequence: CASRGQGGTYE. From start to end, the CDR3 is CASRGQGGTYEQYF. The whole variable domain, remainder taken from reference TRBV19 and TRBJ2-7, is DGGITQSPKYLFRKEGQNVTLSCEQNLNHDAMYWYRQDPGQGLRLIYYSQIVNDFQKGDIAEGYSVSREKKESFPLTVTSAQKNPTAFYLCASRGQGGTYEQYFGPGTRLTVT.

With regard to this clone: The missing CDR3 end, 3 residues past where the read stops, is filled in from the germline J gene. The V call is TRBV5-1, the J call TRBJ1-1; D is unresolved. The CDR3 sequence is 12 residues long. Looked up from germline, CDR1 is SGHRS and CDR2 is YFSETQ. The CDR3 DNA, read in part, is TGCGCCAGCAGCGAAGATGGCCACGAA. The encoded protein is CASSEDGHE. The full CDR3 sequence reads CASSEDGHEAFF.

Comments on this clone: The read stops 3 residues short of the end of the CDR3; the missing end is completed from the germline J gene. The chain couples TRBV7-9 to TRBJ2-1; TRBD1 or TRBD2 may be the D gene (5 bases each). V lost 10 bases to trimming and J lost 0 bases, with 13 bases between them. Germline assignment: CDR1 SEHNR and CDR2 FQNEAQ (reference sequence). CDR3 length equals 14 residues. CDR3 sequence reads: CATLPGSSYNEQFF. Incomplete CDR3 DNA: TGTGCCACCCTCCCAGGGAGCTCCTACAATGAG.

The chain's CDR3 is CASSLEGSNPALHF. Incomplete CDR3 DNA: TGTGCCAGCAGCTTGGAGGGGTCCAACCCGGCC. This chain links TRBV7-2 with TRBJ1-6, with a weak D call TRBD1 (5 bases). Read data end 3 residues before the CDR3 end; the end is taken from the germline J gene. The germline gives CDR1 SGHTA, CDR2 FQGNSA. This CDR3 contains 14 residues.

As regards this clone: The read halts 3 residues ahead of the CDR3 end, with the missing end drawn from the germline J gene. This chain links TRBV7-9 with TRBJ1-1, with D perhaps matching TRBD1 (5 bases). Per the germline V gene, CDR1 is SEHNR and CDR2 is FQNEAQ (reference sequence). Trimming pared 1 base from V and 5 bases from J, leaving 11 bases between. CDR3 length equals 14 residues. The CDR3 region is CASSLDMGLTEAFF. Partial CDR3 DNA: TGTGCCAGCAGCTTAGATATGGGGCTGACTGAA.

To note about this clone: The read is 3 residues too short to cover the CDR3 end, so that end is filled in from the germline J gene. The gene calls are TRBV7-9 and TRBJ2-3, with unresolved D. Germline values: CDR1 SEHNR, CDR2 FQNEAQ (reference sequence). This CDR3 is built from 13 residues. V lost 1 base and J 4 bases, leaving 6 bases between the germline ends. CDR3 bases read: TGTGCCAGCAGCTTAGTAGGGTCAGATACG. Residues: CASSLVGSDT. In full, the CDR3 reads CASSLVGSDTQYF.

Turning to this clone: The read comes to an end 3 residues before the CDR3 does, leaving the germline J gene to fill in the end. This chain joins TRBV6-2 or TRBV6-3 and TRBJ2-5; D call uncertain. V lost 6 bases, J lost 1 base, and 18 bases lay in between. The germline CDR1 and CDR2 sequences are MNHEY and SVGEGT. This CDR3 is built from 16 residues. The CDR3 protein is CASSRLPRSLQETQYF. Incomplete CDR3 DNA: TGTGCCAGCAGCCGCTTACCCAGGTCGCTCCAAGAGACC.